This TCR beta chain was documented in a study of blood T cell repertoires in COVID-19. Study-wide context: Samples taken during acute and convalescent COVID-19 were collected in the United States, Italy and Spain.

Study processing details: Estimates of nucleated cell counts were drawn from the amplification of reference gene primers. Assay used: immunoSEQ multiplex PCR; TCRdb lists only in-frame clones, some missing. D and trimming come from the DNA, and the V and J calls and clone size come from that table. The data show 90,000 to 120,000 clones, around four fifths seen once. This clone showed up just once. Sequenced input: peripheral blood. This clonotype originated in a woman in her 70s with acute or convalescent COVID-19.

As DNA, the CDR3 is TGCGCCAGCAGCTCAAACCCGGGACTAGCGGGCCGAAACAATGAGCAGTTCTTC. It specifies CASSSNPGLAGRNNEQFF. J is TRBJ2-1 and V is TRBV5-1, with 12 bases identical to TRBD2. The CDR3 covers 18 residues. Germline-derived CDR1 and CDR2 are SGHRS and YFSETQ. Unmatched junction bases numbered 12, after V lost 3 bases and J lost 5 bases.